The next 21 T cell receptor beta chains were all read from a single sample in a study of cytomegalovirus exposure and HLA in healthy donors. A multiplex PCR was run with 60 Vbeta primers and 13 Jbeta primers. Measured with immunoSEQ multiplex PCR; TCRdb has only the in-frame clones, and not every one. Altogether around 150,000 clones are present, around three quarters being singletons, with the ten largest covering about 3.8%. Sequencing input: PBMCs. The receptor source for this set is a young man in good health and CMV-seropositive.

The chain links TRBV2 to TRBJ2-2; 8 bases fit TRBD2. CDR1 is SNHLY, CDR2 FYNNEI, per germline. V was pared by 8 bases and J by 4 bases, with 15 bases of the junction left unmatched. CDR3 length: 17 residues. The CDR3 is CASCGGAGGQTTGELFF. Written as DNA, the CDR3 is TGTGCCAGCTGCGGAGGGGCGGGGGGTCAAACCACCGGGGAGCTGTTTTTT. Based on the CDR3 plus reference TRBV2 and TRBJ2-2, the full variable domain is EPEVTQTPSHQVTQMGQEVILRCVPISNHLYFYWYRQILGQKVEFLVSFYNNEISEKSEIFDDQFSVERPDGSNFTLKIRSTKLEDSAMYFCASCGGAGGQTTGELFFGEGSRLTVL.

The V gene is TRBV9, the J gene TRBJ2-5; TRBD1 matches 9 bases. Near its end, the DNA agrees better with TRBJ2-7, so the J call may be wrong. The CDR3 has 16 amino acids. Germline-derived CDR1 and CDR2 are SGDLS and YYNGEE. The CDR3 is CASSVTGTGSSYEQYF. The CDR3 bases are TGTGCCAGCAGCGTTACCGGGACAGGGAGCTCCTACGAGCAGTACTTC.

This chain uses TRBV7-8 with TRBJ1-5, with unresolved D. Trimming cost V 3 bases and J 5 bases, with 11 bases left between them. Germline V lookup: CDR1 SGHVS, CDR2 FQNEAQ. This CDR3 region has 14 residues. The CDR3 is CASSLPGFYQPQHF. CDR3 bases: TGTGCCAGCAGCTTGCCGGGTTTCTATCAGCCCCAGCATTTT.

The rearrangement joins TRBV5-1 to TRBJ1-4; tentatively, D is TRBD1 (5 bases). The CDR3 contains 16 residues. Germline V gene sequence: CDR1 SGHRS, CDR2 YFSETQ. The V gene lost 0 bases and the J gene lost 1 base, with 10 bases spanning the gap. The CDR3: CASSLDLGGTNEKLFF. CDR3 sequence (DNA): TGCGCCAGCAGCTTGGACTTGGGGGGAACTAATGAAAAACTGTTTTTT.

The chain uses TRBV9 and TRBJ1-2; D unresolved. Trimming took 2 bases from V and 1 from J, leaving 18 bases between them. Per germline, CDR1 SGDLS and CDR2 YYNGEE. The CDR3 loop spans 17 amino acids. CDR3 in DNA: TGTGCCAGCAGCGTGACTGCCGGTCCTCAGAGTAACTATGGCTACACCTTC. This sequence encodes CASSVTAGPQSNYGYTF.

The gene calls are TRBV11-2 and TRBJ2-1; possible D gene TRBD2, 6 bases. This CDR3 is 10 amino acids long. Germline CDR1 SGHAT, CDR2 FQNNGV. Trimming stripped 8 bases from V and 7 bases from J, with 6 bases between. The CDR3 DNA sequence: TGTGCCAGCGGGGGGAATGAGCAGTTCTTC. This encodes CASGGNEQFF.

The V call is TRBV27, the J call TRBJ2-1; TRBD2 might be the D (5 bases). This CDR3 region has 13 residues. CDR1 and CDR2 (germline): MNHEY, SMNVEV (reference sequence). V lost 4 bases and J lost 10, with 14 bases in between. CDR3 protein: CASSSEGPTEQFF. As DNA, the CDR3 is TGTGCCAGCAGTTCCGAGGGCCCCACGGAGCAGTTCTTC.

The V call is TRBV5-1, the J call TRBJ1-1, with D hard to call. The CDR3 consists of 14 residues. V lost 0 bases and J lost 1, with 7 bases in between. The germline V gene encodes CDR1 SGHRS and CDR2 YFSETQ. The CDR3 reads CASSLGRWNTEAFF. The CDR3 coding sequence is TGCGCCAGCAGCTTGGGCAGGTGGAACACTGAAGCTTTCTTT.

This sequence joins TRBV4-1 and TRBJ2-1; tentative D call: TRBD2 (6 bases). There are 18 residues in the CDR3. Germline lookup yields CDR1 MGHRA and CDR2 YSYEKL. The germline V and J ends were trimmed by 5 bases and 6 bases, with 26 bases remaining between them. The DNA for the CDR3 is TGCGCCAGCAGCTCGGGACTCTTAAGGAAAAGCTTAGGCAATGAGCAGTTCTTC. This encodes CASSSGLLRKSLGNEQFF.

The chain uses TRBV28 and TRBJ1-5, with a possible D match to TRBD1 (6 bases). This CDR3 comprises 16 residues. V lost 5 bases and J 4 bases, leaving 18 bases between the germline ends. The germline V gene encodes CDR1 MDHEN and CDR2 SYDVKM. The CDR3 reads CASSPNRALGNQPQHF. In DNA form, the CDR3 reads TGTGCCAGCAGTCCTAACAGGGCCTTGGGGAATCAGCCCCAGCATTTT.

The rearrangement links TRBV14 to TRBJ2-5; 7 bases fit TRBD1. CDR1 and CDR2 (germline): SGHDN, FVKESK. The trim removed 3 bases at V and 5 bases at J, leaving 6 bases unmatched. The CDR3 runs to 14 residues. The CDR3 here is CASSHWETGETQYF. Written as DNA, the CDR3 is TGTGCCAGCAGCCACTGGGAGACAGGGGAGACCCAGTACTTC.

This sequence joins TRBV7-3 and TRBJ2-5; TRBD1 might be the D (8 bases). Deletions cut 5 bases from V and 9 bases from J, with 22 bases between. Looked up from germline, CDR1 is SGHTA and CDR2 is FQGTGA. The CDR3 contains 15 residues. This CDR3 reads CASSPSGTGLGAQYF. CDR3 in DNA: TGTGCCAGCAGCCCGAGCGGGACAGGCCTCGGGGCCCAGTACTTC. Looking up the rest from reference TRBV7-3 and TRBJ2-5 gives the full variable domain: GAGVSQTPSNKVTEKGKYVELRCDPISGHTALYWYRQSLGQGPEFLIYFQGTGAADDSGLPNDRFFAVRPEGSVSTLKIQRTERGDSAVYLCASSPSGTGLGAQYFGPGTRLLVL.

The rearrangement links TRBV29-1 to TRBJ1-2; the match to TRBD1 covers 10 bases. Per the germline V gene, CDR1 is SQVTM and CDR2 is ANQGSEA. The CDR3 contains 12 residues. The trim removed 8 bases at V and 8 bases at J, leaving 8 bases unmatched. For the CDR3, the DNA is TGCAGCACGGGACAGGGGTCAGGCGGCTACACCTTC. It translates to CSTGQGSGGYTF.

The chain is built from TRBV7-9 and TRBJ2-2, with D tentatively TRBD2 (5 bases). CDR1 SEHNR and CDR2 FQNEAQ come from the germline V gene (reference sequence). V was pared by 0 bases and J by 5 bases, with 13 bases between. CDR3 length: 16 amino acids. This CDR3 is CASSLADSPTTGELFF. CDR3 sequence (DNA): TGTGCCAGCAGCTTAGCGGACTCTCCGACGACCGGGGAGCTGTTTTTT.

The chain is built from TRBV2 and TRBJ2-3; tentatively, D is TRBD2 (7 bases). Trimming removed 6 bases from V and 5 bases from J, with 21 bases in between. The CDR3 has 16 residues. Germline assignment: CDR1 SNHLY and CDR2 FYNNEI. The CDR3 region has the DNA TGTGCCAGCAGGAGGAGGCCCTCGCGGGGGCTAGATACGCAGTATTTT. It specifies CASRRRPSRGLDTQYF.

The rearrangement links TRBV5-1 to TRBJ1-4, with D tentatively TRBD1 (6 bases). The CDR3 consists of 17 residues. With 4 bases removed from V and 0 bases from J, the gap between germline ends came to 16 bases. Looked up from germline, CDR1 is SGHRS and CDR2 is YFSETQ. DNA of the CDR3: TGCGCCAGCAGCCCGACAGGAAGAGGAGCAACTAATGAAAAACTGTTTTTT. It specifies CASSPTGRGATNEKLFF.

The gene calls are TRBV5-1 and TRBJ2-7, with TRBD1 as a possible D gene (6 bases). The V gene lost 1 base and the J gene lost 5 bases, with 13 bases spanning the gap. CDR1 SGHRS and CDR2 YFSETQ come from the germline V gene. The CDR3 has 14 residues. This CDR3 reads CASSLRQALHEQYF. CDR3 coding DNA: TGCGCCAGCAGCTTGAGACAGGCCCTCCACGAGCAGTACTTC.

V is TRBV5-1 and J is TRBJ2-7, with TRBD1 matching 10 bases. The CDR3 runs 16 residues. J lost 2 bases, V lost 4 bases, and 9 bases had no gene match. CDR1 SGHRS and CDR2 YFSETQ come from the germline V gene. The CDR3 here is CASSALRDRGTYEQYF. The DNA of the CDR3 is TGCGCCAGCAGCGCCCTCCGGGACAGGGGAACCTACGAGCAGTACTTC.

This clone was seen just once. The chain recombines TRBV27 with TRBJ1-1; tentative D call: TRBD1 (5 bases). This CDR3 has 15 amino acids. V was shortened by 8 bases and J by 1 base, with 17 bases between the two germline ends. The germline V gene has CDR1 MNHEY and CDR2 SMNVEV (reference sequence). CDR3 in amino acids: CASGEDRGQNTEAFF. CDR3 coding DNA: TGTGCCAGCGGAGAGGATAGGGGTCAGAACACTGAAGCTTTCTTT.

V is TRBV30 and J is TRBJ1-2; TRBD1 might be the D (5 bases). Germline CDR1 and CDR2: GTSNPN and SVGIG (reference sequence). Trimming removed 1 base from V and 3 bases from J, with 12 bases in between. The CDR3 covers 14 residues. This CDR3 reads CAWSAGWGDYGYTF. As DNA, the CDR3 is TGTGCCTGGAGTGCCGGCTGGGGCGACTATGGCTACACCTTC.

This sequence joins TRBV6-6 and TRBJ2-7; TRBD2 is a possible D gene (5 bases). The V gene lost 2 bases and the J gene lost 9 bases, with 17 bases spanning the gap. In germline, CDR1 is MNHNY, CDR2 SVGAGI (reference sequence). This CDR3 has 14 residues. CDR3 in DNA: TGTGCCAGCAGTTACGCCACTAGTGGCTACTTGCAGTACTTC. Translated, it gives CASSYATSGYLQYF.